In its sample, the clone carrying this TCR beta chain was seen once. With random hexamers, reverse transcription was performed on roughly 0.5 to 1 ug of RNA. The method of amplification for TCR beta CDR3 was immunoSEQ multiplex PCR, covering 54 Vbeta and 13 Jbeta. TCRdb re-analysed the immunoSEQ multiplex PCR reads in MiXCR, keeping a single row per CDR3 protein. The data hold around 130,000 distinct CDR3 sequences, with under 95% observed a single time. This specimen belongs to a study of CD8 T cells in Susac syndrome. The CDR3 loop spans 14 amino acids. The ends were cut back, 3 bases at V and 0 bases at J, with 6 bases in the middle. In germline, CDR1 is GTSNPN, CDR2 SVGIG (reference sequence).

What was sequenced was CD8+ T cells from PBMCs. This rearrangement joins TRBV30 to TRBJ2-6; D remains ambiguous. The receptor was isolated from a human donor with multiple sclerosis. As DNA, the CDR3 is TGTGCCTGGAGCCACTACTCTGGGGCCAACGTCCTGACTTTC. Amino acids: CAWSHYSGANVLTF.